These 29 T cell receptor beta chains were all obtained from the same sample, sequenced in a study of T cell responses to AZD1222 COVID-19 vaccine. The data were produced by immunoSEQ multiplex PCR, yet TCRdb's version contains in-frame clones alone and is incomplete. The sample carries some 180,000 clones, more than 90% recorded once. The material sequenced was peripheral blood, taken on day 0 of AZD1222 vaccination. These receptors all stem from an adult in good health.

The chain joins TRBV27 to TRBJ2-7, with 8 bases identical to TRBD1. Germline V lookup: CDR1 MNHEY, CDR2 SMNVEV (reference sequence). The junction had 2 bases not matched to a gene; V was cut back by 5 bases and J by 2 bases. The CDR3 totals 13 residues. CDR3 sequence reads: CASSMGQAYEQYF. The CDR3 region has the DNA TGTGCCAGCAGTATGGGACAGGCCTACGAGCAGTACTTC.

This clone was observed a single time. The junction differs from germline at one of its ends, possibly a read error. V and J are TRBV6-5 and TRBJ1-3; no clear D gene. This CDR3 contains 16 residues. Germline values: CDR1 MNHEY, CDR2 SVGAGI. Here the CDR3 reads CASRYSRVPSGNTIYF. The CDR3 coding sequence is TGTGCCAGCAGATACTCTAGGGTTCCCTCTGGAAACACCATATATTTT.

The chain is built from TRBV13 and TRBJ2-1; the match to TRBD1 covers 10 bases. J was trimmed by 4 bases and V by 6 bases; bases with no gene match: 9. The CDR3 contains 16 residues. The germline CDR1 and CDR2 sequences are PRHDT and FYEKMQ (reference sequence). The CDR3 protein is CASRPTPGQGYNEQFF. For the CDR3, the DNA is TGTGCCAGCAGACCCACACCGGGACAGGGGTACAATGAGCAGTTCTTC.

The chain couples TRBV5-1 to TRBJ2-2; D is uncertain. The CDR3 extends over 16 amino acids. CDR1 SGHRS and CDR2 YFSETQ come from the germline V gene. V gave up 0 bases and J gave up 5 bases, with 14 bases separating them. The CDR3 DNA follows: TGCGCCAGCAGCTTGGGGGCGGATCCTGTTACCGGGGAGCTGTTTTTT. Its protein product is CASSLGADPVTGELFF.

V gene TRBV4-2 combines with J gene TRBJ2-5; D tentatively fits TRBD1 or TRBD2 (5 bases each). Germline loops: CDR1 LGHNA, CDR2 YNFKEQ. This CDR3 has 16 amino acids. V gave up 0 bases and J gave up 5 bases, with 16 bases separating them. The CDR3 bases are TGTGCCAGCAGCCAAGAGGGAGCTAGTGGGGGTGAGACCCAGTACTTC. Translation: CASSQEGASGGETQYF.

CDR3 sequence: CASKGGGSFSQETQYF. CDR3 nucleotide sequence: TGTGCCAGTAAAGGGGGCGGCTCTTTCTCCCAAGAGACCCAGTACTTC. This sequence joins TRBV19 and TRBJ2-5, with 7 bases identical to TRBD1. Unmatched junction bases numbered 12, after V lost 7 bases and J lost 1 base. The CDR3 has 16 residues. The germline gives CDR1 LNHDA, CDR2 SQIVND (reference sequence).

The CDR3 nucleotides are TGTGCCAGCAGCAGGGGCCCGTCGGCTTTCTTT. It specifies CASSRGPSAFF. V usage is TRBV6-5 and J usage is TRBJ1-1, with D possibly being TRBD1 (6 bases). The CDR3 is made up of 11 amino acids. The germline V and J ends were trimmed by 6 bases and 11 bases, with 13 bases remaining between them. The germline V gene encodes CDR1 MNHEY and CDR2 SVGAGI.

This clone was found once. The V and J genes are TRBV6-5 and TRBJ1-5, with D possibly matching TRBD1 (6 bases). Germline values: CDR1 MNHEY, CDR2 SVGAGI. There are 12 residues in the CDR3. Trimming shortened V by 7 bases and J by 14 bases, and 18 bases separated the two germline ends. CDR3 protein: CASTATTGQEHF. The CDR3 DNA reads as TGTGCCAGCACGGCAACCACGGGACAAGAGCATTTT.

This chain connects TRBV9 to TRBJ2-2; 9 bases line up with TRBD2. J gave up 1 base and V 1 base, and 14 bases lay outside the gene matches. This CDR3 contains 20 residues. From germline, CDR1 is SGDLS and CDR2 YYNGEE. CDR3 sequence reads: CASSVKGNLGLALNTGELFF. The CDR3 coding sequence is TGTGCCAGCAGCGTAAAGGGGAACCTTGGACTAGCGTTGAACACCGGGGAGCTGTTTTTT.

V is TRBV7-3 and J is TRBJ2-2; 12 nucleotides match TRBD2. V trimming: 5 bases; J trimming: 6 bases; junction bases outside the gene matches: 4. The CDR3 is made up of 15 amino acids. The germline V gene has CDR1 SGHTA and CDR2 FQGTGA. This chain's CDR3 is CASSMGLAGAGELFF. CDR3 nucleotide sequence: TGTGCCAGCAGCATGGGACTAGCGGGCGCCGGGGAGCTGTTTTTT.

The chain is built from TRBV18 and TRBJ1-2, with 7 bases that match TRBD1. CDR1 KGHSH and CDR2 LQKENI come from the germline V gene. The CDR3 totals 14 residues. V shed 2 bases, J shed 4 bases, and the junction held 4 bases outside the gene matches. CDR3 amino acids: CASSPEGQSYGYTF. CDR3 DNA: TGTGCCAGCTCACCAGAGGGACAGTCCTATGGCTACACCTTC.

The J gene is TRBJ2-7, the V gene TRBV12-3 or TRBV12-4; the D gene is possibly TRBD1 (6 bases). This CDR3 has 13 amino acids. V lost 5 bases and J lost 2, with 10 bases in between. Here the CDR3 reads CASSTGSAYEQYF. The CDR3 coding sequence is TGTGCCAGCAGTACAGGGTCAGCCTACGAGCAGTACTTC.

The J gene is TRBJ2-1, the V gene TRBV9; perhaps TRBD2 as D (5 bases). Germline V gene data show CDR1 as SGDLS and CDR2 as YYNGEE. The V end was cut by 0 bases, the J end by 6 bases, with 10 bases between. The CDR3 has 14 amino acids. CDR3 coding DNA: TGTGCCAGCAGCGTAGAGGGAGTGAGCAATGAGCAGTTCTTC. This encodes CASSVEGVSNEQFF.

V and J are TRBV2 and TRBJ2-1; 10 bases are a match to TRBD1. The ends lost 7 bases at V and 7 bases at J; junction bases unmatched: 4. This CDR3 is 13 amino acids long. Germline CDR1 and CDR2: SNHLY and FYNNEI. CDR3 sequence (DNA): TGTGCCAGCATCGAGGACAGGGGGAATGAGCAGTTCTTC. Protein: CASIEDRGNEQFF.

The rearrangement uses TRBV11-2 and TRBJ2-3; 11 nucleotides agree with TRBD1. There are 16 residues in the CDR3. The germline gives CDR1 SGHAT, CDR2 FQNNGV. With V trimmed by 4 bases and J by 3 bases, 6 bases remained unmatched. The CDR3 DNA is TGTGCCAGCAGCTACCACGGGACAGGGGGAACAGATACGCAGTATTTT. As protein: CASSYHGTGGTDTQYF.

The chain joins TRBV19 to TRBJ1-1; a weak D match, TRBD1 (5 bases). CDR3 length: 14 residues. Per germline, CDR1 LNHDA and CDR2 SQIVND (reference sequence). V was cut by 7 bases and J by 7 bases, with 19 bases left in between. The CDR3 bases are TGTGCCAGTACCCCATGGGGGGGTAGCGATGAAGCTTTCTTT. It encodes CASTPWGGSDEAFF.

The table lists this clone with a count of one. V is TRBV7-2 and J is TRBJ1-2, with D unresolved. The CDR3 consists of 14 residues. Trimming pared 5 bases from V and 1 base from J, leaving 11 bases between. CDR1 and CDR2 (germline): SGHTA, FQGNSA. The CDR3 DNA sequence: TGTGCCAGCAGCGGTCCCGGGGTTAACTATGGCTACACCTTC. Translating gives CASSGPGVNYGYTF.

This clone is classed as medium-sized. This rearrangement joins TRBV4-1 to TRBJ2-1; 10 positions match TRBD2. The CDR3 consists of 17 residues. Germline lookup yields CDR1 MGHRA and CDR2 YSYEKL. J gave up 9 bases and V 0 bases, and 11 bases lay outside the gene matches. The CDR3 DNA reads TGCGCCAGCAGCCAAGATCTGAGCGGGGGGGCGGCGACTGAGCAGTTCTTC. Its translation: CASSQDLSGGAATEQFF.

The V call is TRBV5-1, the J call TRBJ2-5; 13 bases line up with TRBD2. Germline V lookup: CDR1 SGHRS, CDR2 YFSETQ. V gave up 3 bases and J gave up 5 bases; unmatched junction bases: 7. The CDR3 length is 16 residues. In DNA, the CDR3 is TGCGCCAGCAGCTCCTGGACTAGCGGGAGTTGGGAGACCCAGTACTTC. Amino acids: CASSSWTSGSWETQYF.

The V and J genes are TRBV5-5 and TRBJ1-4, with TRBD1 as a possible D gene (5 bases). V shed 4 bases and J shed 7 bases, with 20 bases lying between them. Looked up from germline, CDR1 is SGHKS and CDR2 is YYEKEE (reference sequence). The CDR3 has 16 residues. The CDR3 nucleotides are TGTGCCAGCAGCCTCCCTCCCCAGGGAGTGGGTGAAAAACTGTTTTTT. Translated: CASSLPPQGVGEKLFF.

V usage is TRBV5-8 and J usage is TRBJ1-5, with a possible D match to TRBD1 (5 bases). CDR1 and CDR2 from the germline V gene are SGHTS and YDEGEE. V gave up 4 bases and J gave up 2 bases, with 10 bases separating them. This CDR3 has 14 amino acids. The CDR3: CASSPGLGNQPQHF. CDR3 sequence (DNA): TGTGCCAGCAGCCCAGGGCTAGGCAATCAGCCCCAGCATTTT.

The rearrangement joins TRBV19 to TRBJ2-3; 10 bases map to TRBD1. V was clipped by 1 base and J by 7 bases; unmatched bases: 5. There are 15 residues in the CDR3. Per germline, CDR1 LNHDA and CDR2 SQIVND (reference sequence). The CDR3 spells CASSIADRGWYTQYF. DNA for the CDR3: TGTGCCAGTAGTATAGCGGACAGGGGGTGGTATACGCAGTATTTT.

The chain joins TRBV6-1 to TRBJ1-1, with D unresolved. The CDR3 sequence is 13 residues long. V lost 0 bases to trimming and J lost 2 bases, with 4 bases between them. Germline loops: CDR1 MNHNS, CDR2 SASEGT. DNA of the CDR3: TGTGCCAGCAGTGAAGCGATTAACACTGAAGCTTTCTTT. Protein: CASSEAINTEAFF.

This sequence joins TRBV18 and TRBJ1-2; 8 bases are a match to TRBD1. Germline CDR1 KGHSH, CDR2 LQKENI. V lost 2 bases to trimming and J lost 3 bases; unmatched junction nucleotides: 14. The CDR3 length is 18 residues. The CDR3 nucleotides are TGTGCCAGCTCACCAATTTCACGGACAGGGCCTTTTTACTATGGCTACACCTTC. This encodes CASSPISRTGPFYYGYTF.

The CDR3 sequence is CASSQARTSGGAADTQYF. The CDR3 nucleotides are TGCGCCAGCAGCCAAGCCCGGACTAGCGGGGGGGCCGCAGATACGCAGTATTTT. The J gene is TRBJ2-3, the V gene TRBV4-3; 15 bases align to TRBD2. The CDR3 totals 18 residues. Germline CDR1 reads LGHNA; CDR2 reads YSLEER. V lost 1 base and J lost 4; bases outside the gene matches: 6.

The genes are TRBV6-5 and TRBJ1-1, with a possible D match to TRBD1 (6 bases). The CDR3 length is 14 residues. Germline values: CDR1 MNHEY, CDR2 SVGAGI. The ends were cut back, 6 bases at V and 5 bases at J, with 16 bases in the middle. The CDR3 nucleotides are TGTGCCAGCAGCGACCGAGGGGGTCGAACTGAAGCTTTCTTT. Translated: CASSDRGGRTEAFF.

J is TRBJ1-3 and V is TRBV5-1, with 7 bases matching TRBD1. The junction had 7 bases not matched to a gene; V was cut back by 7 bases and J by 0 bases. The CDR3 loop spans 15 amino acids. Germline CDR1 is SGHRS and CDR2 is YFSETQ. The CDR3 protein is CASAGQVDSGNTIYF. CDR3 DNA sequence: TGCGCCAGCGCCGGACAGGTCGACTCTGGAAACACCATATATTTT.

V gene TRBV5-1 combines with J gene TRBJ1-2; 8 positions match TRBD1. The CDR3 length is 14 residues. The germline V gene encodes CDR1 SGHRS and CDR2 YFSETQ. The V segment lost 0 bases and the J segment 7 bases; nucleotides outside the gene matches: 5. In DNA, the CDR3 is TGCGCCAGCAGCTTGGAGCGACAGGGGCCTGGCTACACCTTC. This translates into CASSLERQGPGYTF. Filled out from reference TRBV5-1 and TRBJ1-2, the complete variable domain reads KAGVTQTPRYLIKTRGQQVTLSCSPISGHRSVSWYQQTPGQGLQFLFEYFSETQRNKGNFPGRFSGRQFSNSRSEMNVSTLELGDSALYLCASSLERQGPGYTFGSGTRLTVV.

V and J are TRBV7-9 and TRBJ2-7, with D unresolved. The CDR3 is 12 residues long. Germline V gives CDR1 SEHNR, CDR2 FQNEAQ (reference sequence). The germline V and J ends were trimmed by 5 bases and 2 bases, with 7 bases remaining between them. CDR3 residues: CASSPPTYEQYF. The CDR3 coding sequence is TGTGCCAGCAGCCCACCCACCTACGAGCAGTACTTC. Full variable domain (outside the CDR3, taken from reference TRBV7-9 and TRBJ2-7): DTGVSQNPRHKITKRGQNVTFRCDPISEHNRLYWYRQTLGQGPEFLTYFQNEAQLEKSRLLSDRFSAERPKGSFSTLEIQRTEQGDSAMYLCASSPPTYEQYFGPGTRLTVT.